This TCR beta chain stems from a study of blood T cell repertoires in COVID-19. Study summary: The cDNA or gDNA used as material had been derived from T cells, B-cell-depleted T cells, or PBMCs.

Original analysis: Quantification of nucleated cells was approximated via reference gene primer amplification. Sequenced by immunoSEQ multiplex PCR; TCRdb stores in-frame clones only, minus some. V, J and clone size are those of that table, while D and trimming were read from the DNA. The sample has tens of thousands of clones, more than 65% seen once. This CDR3 contains 14 residues. Germline lookup yields CDR1 SGHRS and CDR2 YFSETQ. The V gene lost 5 bases and the J gene lost 5 bases, with 14 bases spanning the gap. V and J are TRBV5-1 and TRBJ2-1; D is possibly TRBD2 (5 bases). Specimen: peripheral blood. The sequence was collected from a man between 60 and 70 years old with acute or convalescent COVID-19. The CDR3 nucleotides are TGCGCCAGCAGTCTTGGGAGCGAGAACAATGAGCAGTTCTTC. This translates into CASSLGSENNEQFF. Looking up the rest from reference TRBV5-1 and TRBJ2-1 gives the full variable domain: KAGVTQTPRYLIKTRGQQVTLSCSPISGHRSVSWYQQTPGQGLQFLFEYFSETQRNKGNFPGRFSGRQFSNSRSEMNVSTLELGDSALYLCASSLGSENNEQFFGPGTRLTVL.